These 5 T cell receptor beta chains were sequenced from one sample in a study of T-cell memory formation after mild COVID-19. A single record per CDR3 protein comes from TCRdb applying MiXCR to the 5' RACE reads. The sample consists of roughly 310,000 distinct CDR3 sequences, approximately 16% of them appearing once. The sequenced material came from PBMCs or a T cell subset sorted from them (not recorded which). Receptors originate from a man younger than 35 who had mild COVID-19 (a few samples of this study predate the infection). Cell type and time point are not known.

The chain has TRBV2 and TRBJ1-4; unclear D gene. The CDR3 covers 13 residues. V shed 7 bases and J shed 2 bases, with 8 bases lying between them. CDR1 and CDR2 (germline): SNHLY, FYNNEI. CDR3: CASNAVTNEKLFF. The DNA for the CDR3 is TGTGCCAGCAATGCCGTGACTAATGAAAAACTGTTTTTT.

The chain uses TRBV5-5 and TRBJ2-7; D remains ambiguous. The CDR3 spans 11 residues. Trimming removed 4 bases from V and 5 bases from J, with 7 bases in between. Germline CDR1 is SGHKS and CDR2 is YYEKEE (reference sequence). The CDR3 loop is CASSGMNEQYF. The CDR3 DNA sequence: TGTGCCAGCAGCGGGATGAACGAGCAGTACTTC.

This sequence joins TRBV7-2 and TRBJ2-3; D is unresolved. The CDR3 is made up of 16 amino acids. In germline, CDR1 is SGHTA, CDR2 FQGNSA. V was clipped by 5 bases and J by 0 bases, with 15 bases between them. This CDR3 is CASSPTVWASTDTQYF. CDR3 nucleotide sequence: TGTGCCAGCAGCCCCACGGTTTGGGCTAGCACAGATACGCAGTATTTT.

This chain connects TRBV5-1 to TRBJ1-1, with D maybe TRBD1 (6 bases). The germline V gene encodes CDR1 SGHRS and CDR2 YFSETQ. The CDR3 contains 17 residues. Trimming cost V 4 bases and J 1 base, with 20 bases left between them. This CDR3 is CASSLGRDTEGNTEAFF. In DNA form, the CDR3 reads TGCGCCAGCAGCCTGGGCCGGGACACGGAGGGGAACACTGAAGCTTTCTTT.

This clonotype was detected many times. The chain combines TRBV4-1 with TRBJ1-6, with TRBD1 identical over 7 bases. V was pared by 10 bases and J by 7 bases, with 13 bases of the junction left unmatched. The CDR3 runs 15 residues. Germline V gene data show CDR1 as MGHRA and CDR2 as YSYEKL. This CDR3 reads CATRQGGGINSPLHF. In nucleotides, the CDR3 is TGCGCCACCCGACAGGGAGGGGGGATAAATTCACCCCTCCACTTT.